Reported below is one TCR beta chain. These data originate in a study of shared clonotypes between healthy human individuals. Study information: Per donor, CD8 memory used one plate, CD8 naive used two, CD4 memory used three and CD4 naive used three.

Data came from immunoSEQ multiplex PCR; TCRdb stores just in-frame clones and leaves some out. The repertoire holds around 1.9 million clones, with over 85% as singletons. The germline V gene has CDR1 GTSNPN and CDR2 SVGIG (reference sequence). The CDR3 length is 14 residues. Deletions cut 0 bases from V and 4 bases from J, with 9 bases between. Naive CD8 populations comprised CD45RO-negative cells positively selected for CCR7, excluding terminally differentiated effector memory CD45RA+ cells. The chain uses TRBV30 and TRBJ2-2; D remains ambiguous. Sequenced: naive CD8+ T cells from PBMCs. The TCR comes from a man aged 18 to 30 in good health. Some clones in this sample may be carry-over from other donors' samples. The CDR3 sequence is CAWSVRSATGELFF. The CDR3 nucleotides are TGTGCCTGGAGTGTACGCAGCGCCACCGGGGAGCTGTTTTTT. The full variable domain, with the rest looked up from reference TRBV30 and TRBJ2-2, is SQTIHQWPATLVQPVGSPLSLECTVEGTSNPNLYWYRQAAGRGLQLLFYSVGIGQISSEVPQNLSASRPQDRQFILSSKKLLLSDSGFYLCAWSVRSATGELFFGEGSRLTVL.